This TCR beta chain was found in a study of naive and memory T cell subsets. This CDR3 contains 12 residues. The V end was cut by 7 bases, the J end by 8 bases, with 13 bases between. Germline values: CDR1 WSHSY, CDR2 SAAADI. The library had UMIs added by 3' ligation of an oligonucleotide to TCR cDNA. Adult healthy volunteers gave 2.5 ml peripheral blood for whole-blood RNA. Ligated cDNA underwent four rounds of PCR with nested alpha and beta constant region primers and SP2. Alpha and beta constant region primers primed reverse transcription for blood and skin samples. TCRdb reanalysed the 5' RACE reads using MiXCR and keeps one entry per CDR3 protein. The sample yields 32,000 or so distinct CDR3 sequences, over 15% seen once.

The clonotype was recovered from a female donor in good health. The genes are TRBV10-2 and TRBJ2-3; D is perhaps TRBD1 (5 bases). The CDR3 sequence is CASKDISATQYF. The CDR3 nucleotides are TGCGCCAGCAAGGACATCTCGGCTACGCAGTATTTT.